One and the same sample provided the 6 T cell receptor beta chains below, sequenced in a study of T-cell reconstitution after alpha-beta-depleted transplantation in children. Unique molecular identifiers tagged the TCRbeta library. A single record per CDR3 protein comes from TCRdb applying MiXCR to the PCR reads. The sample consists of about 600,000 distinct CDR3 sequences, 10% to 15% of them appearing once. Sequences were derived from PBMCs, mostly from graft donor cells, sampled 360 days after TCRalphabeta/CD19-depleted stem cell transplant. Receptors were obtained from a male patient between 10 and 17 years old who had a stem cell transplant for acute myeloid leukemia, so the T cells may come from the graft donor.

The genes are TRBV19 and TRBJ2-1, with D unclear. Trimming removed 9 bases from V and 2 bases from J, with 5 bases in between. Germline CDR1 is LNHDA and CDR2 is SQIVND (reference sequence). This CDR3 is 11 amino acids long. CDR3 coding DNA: TGTGCCAGCAAGACCTACAATGAGCAGTTCTTC. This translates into CASKTYNEQFF.

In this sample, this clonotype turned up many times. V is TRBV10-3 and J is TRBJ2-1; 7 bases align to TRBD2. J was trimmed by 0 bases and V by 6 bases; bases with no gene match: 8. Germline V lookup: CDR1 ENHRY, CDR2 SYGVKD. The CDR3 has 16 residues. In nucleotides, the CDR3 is TGTGCCATCAGGGGGGTAGCGGGCAGCTCCTACAATGAGCAGTTCTTC. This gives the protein CAIRGVAGSSYNEQFF.

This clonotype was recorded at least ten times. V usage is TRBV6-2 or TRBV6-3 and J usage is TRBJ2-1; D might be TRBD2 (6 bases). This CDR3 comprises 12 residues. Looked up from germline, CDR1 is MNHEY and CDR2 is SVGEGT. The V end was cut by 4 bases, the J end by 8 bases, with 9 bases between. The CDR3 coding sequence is TGTGCCAGCAGTTGGAGGGGCGATGAGCAGTTCTTC. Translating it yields CASSWRGDEQFF.

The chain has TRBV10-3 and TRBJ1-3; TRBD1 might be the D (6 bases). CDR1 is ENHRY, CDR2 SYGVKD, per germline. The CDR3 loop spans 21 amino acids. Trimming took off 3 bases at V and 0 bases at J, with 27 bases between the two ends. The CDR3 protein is CAISEATSDSQGGASGNTIYF. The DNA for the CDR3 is TGTGCCATCAGTGAAGCGACCTCGGACAGTCAAGGAGGGGCCTCTGGAAACACCATATATTTT.

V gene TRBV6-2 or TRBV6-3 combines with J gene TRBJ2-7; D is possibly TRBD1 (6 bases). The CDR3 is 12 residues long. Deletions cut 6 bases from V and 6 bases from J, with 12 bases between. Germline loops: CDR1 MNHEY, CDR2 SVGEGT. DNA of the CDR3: TGTGCCAGCAGACAGGGTTGGGTCGAGCAGTACTTC. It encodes CASRQGWVEQYF.

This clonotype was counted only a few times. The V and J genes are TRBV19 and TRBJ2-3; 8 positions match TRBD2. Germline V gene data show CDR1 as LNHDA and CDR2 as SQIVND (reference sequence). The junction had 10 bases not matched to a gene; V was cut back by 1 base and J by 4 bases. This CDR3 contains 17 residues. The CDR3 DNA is TGTGCCAGTAGTATAGGACTAGCGCGCACAAGGGCAGATACGCAGTATTTT. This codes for CASSIGLARTRADTQYF. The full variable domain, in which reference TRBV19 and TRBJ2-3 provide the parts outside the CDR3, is DGGITQSPKYLFRKEGQNVTLSCEQNLNHDAMYWYRQDPGQGLRLIYYSQIVNDFQKGDIAEGYSVSREKKESFPLTVTSAQKNPTAFYLCASSIGLARTRADTQYFGPGTRLTVL.